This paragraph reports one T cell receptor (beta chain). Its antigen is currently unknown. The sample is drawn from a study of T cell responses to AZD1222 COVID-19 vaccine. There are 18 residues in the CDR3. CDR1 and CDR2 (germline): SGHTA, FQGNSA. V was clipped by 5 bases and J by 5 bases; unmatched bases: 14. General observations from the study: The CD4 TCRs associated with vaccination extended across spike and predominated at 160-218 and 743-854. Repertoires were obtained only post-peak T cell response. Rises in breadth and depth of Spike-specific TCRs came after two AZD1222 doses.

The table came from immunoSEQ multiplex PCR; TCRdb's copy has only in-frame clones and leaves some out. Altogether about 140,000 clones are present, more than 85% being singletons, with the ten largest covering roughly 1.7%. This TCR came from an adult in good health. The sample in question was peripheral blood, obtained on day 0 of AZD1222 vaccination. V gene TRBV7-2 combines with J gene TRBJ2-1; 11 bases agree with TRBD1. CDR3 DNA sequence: TGTGCCAGCAGCACACCACCCGGACAGGGGGCTATAAACAATGAGCAGTTCTTC. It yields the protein CASSTPPGQGAINNEQFF.